A selection of T cell receptor beta chains follows, all from one sample in a study of blood T cell repertoires in COVID-19. The method was immunoSEQ multiplex PCR; TCRdb's version includes in-frame clones alone and lacks a portion of them. Among a few hundred thousand clones, roughly 83% were seen once, and the ten largest hold about 1.7%. Sequencing used peripheral blood. Receptors originate from a woman aged 50 to 60 with acute or convalescent COVID-19. Both conserved end residues are part of each CDR3. D genes are given only for firm matches. Some rows mark clone size as missing; the rest say once, few, many or name a class of expanded clone.

D,V,J,size,DNA,CDR3
TRBD2,TRBV9,TRBJ2-1,.,TGTGCCAGCAGCGTAGGGAGCGGGAGTAGATCCTACAATGAGCAGTTCTTC,CASSVGSGSRSYNEQFF
.,TRBV24-1,TRBJ2-7,.,TGTGCCACCAGTGATTCTAACCCGGGCTCTCGGGGGTACTACGAGCAGTACTTC,CATSDSNPGSRGYYEQYF
TRBD1,TRBV18,TRBJ1-2,.,TGTGCCAGCTCACGCTCCGGGACAGAAAATGGCTACACCTTC,CASSRSGTENGYTF
.,TRBV18,TRBJ2-1,.,TGTGCCAGCTCACCAGCGATAACCTCACAGGTGAATGAGCAGTTCTTC,CASSPAITSQVNEQFF
.,TRBV3-1/TRBV3-2,TRBJ2-2,.,TGTGCCAGCAGCCAGGGCGGAGGGACCGGGGAGCTGTTTTTT,CASSQGGGTGELFF
TRBD1,TRBV18,TRBJ1-2,.,TGTGCCAGCTCGGGACAGGGGGCGCATAACTATGGCTACACCTTC,CASSGQGAHNYGYTF
TRBD1,TRBV19,TRBJ2-3,once,TGTGCCAGTAGTGGCTGGACAGGGACAGATACGCAGTATTTT,CASSGWTGTDTQYF
TRBD1,TRBV4-1,TRBJ2-7,.,TGCGCCAGCAGCCGGTTGGGACAGGGAACCTACGAGCAGTACTTC,CASSRLGQGTYEQYF
.,TRBV18,TRBJ1-6,.,TGTGCCAGCTCACCAGGGGGCAATTCACCCCTCCACTTT,CASSPGGNSPLHF
TRBD2,TRBV24-1,TRBJ2-1,.,TGTGCCACCGGCAGCGGGATAACCTACAATGAGCAGTTCTTC,CATGSGITYNEQFF
TRBD1,TRBV28,TRBJ2-7,.,TGTGCCAGCAGAGACAGGGGCGGCTACGAGCAGTACTTC,CASRDRGGYEQYF
TRBD1,TRBV7-2,TRBJ1-2,.,TGTGCCAGCAGCCAGGGACAGGGTTTGGGCGGCTACACCTTC,CASSQGQGLGGYTF
.,TRBV9,TRBJ1-3,.,TGTGCCAGCAGCTCCGGCGGGCAGGCTGGAAACACCATATATTTT,CASSSGGQAGNTIYF
TRBD2,TRBV28,TRBJ2-3,.,TGTGCCAGCAGTTTTAGTAGCGGGACCACAGATACGCAGTATTTT,CASSFSSGTTDTQYF
.,TRBV5-1,TRBJ1-6,.,TGCGCCAGCAGCTTACAGGGTGAGAATTCACCCCTCCACTTT,CASSLQGENSPLHF
.,TRBV7-9,TRBJ1-5,.,TGTGCCAGCAGCCAGCCGAGGGGGTCGGTTGCGAGCAATCAGCCCCAGCATTTT,CASSQPRGSVASNQPQHF
TRBD1,TRBV7-2,TRBJ2-7,.,TGTGCCAGCAGCTTAGCGGGACAGGGGCTTTCCTACGAGCAGTACTTC,CASSLAGQGLSYEQYF
.,TRBV21-1,TRBJ1-5,.,TGTGCCAGCAGTGACACAGGGGGAGTTCAGCCCCAGCATTTT,CASSDTGGVQPQHF
.,TRBV19,TRBJ2-6,.,TGTGCCAGTAGTAGAGATAGAACTGGGGCCAACGTCCTGACTTTC,CASSRDRTGANVLTF
TRBD2,TRBV24-1,TRBJ2-3,.,TGTGCCACCAGACTAGCGGGAGACGCAGATACGCAGTATTTT,CATRLAGDADTQYF
.,TRBV7-2,TRBJ2-7,.,TGTGCCAGCAGCTTAGAAGGGGGGGTCCAAGGAGTCGAGCAGTACTTC,CASSLEGGVQGVEQYF
TRBD2,TRBV30,TRBJ2-5,few,TGTGCCTGGAGTCGGCCCGACAGCGGGAGGGAGACCCAGTACTTC,CAWSRPDSGRETQYF
.,TRBV29-1,TRBJ1-2,.,TGCAGCGTGGATGCCAGGGGTAACTATGGCTACACCTTC,CSVDARGNYGYTF
.,TRBV2,TRBJ1-1,.,TGTGCCAGCAGTGGGCCAAGAAACACTGAAGCTTTCTTT,CASSGPRNTEAFF
.,TRBV18,TRBJ2-2,.,TGTGCCAGCTCACCTCAGACCGGGGAGCTGTTTTTT,CASSPQTGELFF
.,TRBV15,TRBJ2-7,.,TGTGCCACCAGCAGAGATTATCAGGTATTGGACGAGCAGTACTTC,CATSRDYQVLDEQYF
.,TRBV19,TRBJ1-1,.,TGTGCCAGTAGTATCGGGTTGACGAACACTGAAGCTTTCTTT,CASSIGLTNTEAFF
.,TRBV5-1,TRBJ1-4,.,TGCGCCAGCAGCTTGGGGAGGAGCACTAATGAAAAACTGTTTTTT,CASSLGRSTNEKLFF
TRBD1,TRBV6-4,TRBJ1-2,.,TGTGCCAGCAGAGCGGGACAGGGGGCTGGAGGCTACACCTTC,CASRAGQGAGGYTF
.,TRBV19,TRBJ1-4,.,TGTGCCAGTAGTATCGCCGGGGGGCGAACTAATGAAAAACTGTTTTTT,CASSIAGGRTNEKLFF
.,TRBV7-3,TRBJ2-2,.,TGTGCCAGCAGCTTAAGACTGACCAAGAACACCGGGGAGCTGTTTTTT,CASSLRLTKNTGELFF
.,TRBV5-1,TRBJ1-1,.,TGCGCCAGCAGTGCTTTCGGACAGCAGATGTACACTGAAGCTTTCTTT,CASSAFGQQMYTEAFF
TRBD1,TRBV4-2,TRBJ2-7,few,TGTGCCAGCAGCCAAGCAGGACAGGGCCACTACGAGCAGTACTTC,CASSQAGQGHYEQYF
.,TRBV5-8,TRBJ1-1,.,TGTGCCAGCAGCTTCTGGCCAGGGCCTGGGGCTGAAGCTTTCTTT,CASSFWPGPGAEAFF
.,TRBV5-4,TRBJ2-3,.,TGTGCCAGCAGCCCCGTGGTAGCGGGCACAGATACGCAGTATTTT,CASSPVVAGTDTQYF
.,TRBV7-9,TRBJ1-1,.,TGTGCCAGCAGCCAAAGCGGCACTGAAGCTTTCTTT,CASSQSGTEAFF
.,TRBV19,TRBJ1-2,.,TGTGCCAGCTCGCACAGAACTCTTAACTATGGCTACACCTTC,CASSHRTLNYGYTF
TRBD2,TRBV5-4,TRBJ2-3,.,TGTGCCAGCAGCGCAAGCGGGGTAAAACGGGATACGCAGTATTTT,CASSASGVKRDTQYF
TRBD1,TRBV19,TRBJ2-7,.,TGTGCCAGTCAGGACAGGGCCGAGCAGTACTTC,CASQDRAEQYF
TRBD1,TRBV7-3,TRBJ2-2,once,TGTGCCAGCAGCCCCGGGACAGGTCTGGCCGGGGAGCTGTTTTTT,CASSPGTGLAGELFF
.,TRBV11-2,TRBJ1-1,.,TGTGCCAGCAGCTTAGCAGGGCAGTGGAACACTGAAGCTTTCTTT,CASSLAGQWNTEAFF
.,TRBV9,TRBJ2-1,.,TGTGCCAGCAGCGTAAATGTAAGGGAGGATGAGCAGTTCTTC,CASSVNVREDEQFF
.,TRBV7-2,TRBJ2-4,.,TGTGCCAGCAGCTTAGATGGGAGCGGGCTGGGGCTAGCCAAAAACATTCAGTACTTC,CASSLDGSGLGLAKNIQYF
TRBD2,TRBV5-4,TRBJ2-1,many,TGTGCCAGCAGCTTGGCCATCGGTCTAGCGGGAGTACTTGGGTACAATGAGCAGTTCTTC,CASSLAIGLAGVLGYNEQFF
TRBD1,TRBV7-9,TRBJ1-3,.,TGTGCCAGCAGCTTCGGGACGACAGGGAACACCATATATTTT,CASSFGTTGNTIYF
TRBD2,TRBV18,TRBJ2-1,.,TGTGCCAGTTCACCAGGAAGCGGGAGGAACAATGAGCAGTTCTTC,CASSPGSGRNNEQFF
.,TRBV5-4,TRBJ1-1,.,TGTGCCAGCAGCTATGGAGGGACTCAGAACACTGAAGCTTTCTTT,CASSYGGTQNTEAFF
TRBD2,TRBV5-1,TRBJ2-7,.,TGCGCCAGCAGCTTGGAAACTAGCGGGAGGTACGAGCAGTACTTC,CASSLETSGRYEQYF
TRBD2,TRBV2,TRBJ2-1,.,TGTGCCAGCAGGATCCGGACTAGCGGGAGTAATGAGCAGTTCTTC,CASRIRTSGSNEQFF
TRBD2,TRBV5-1,TRBJ2-1,.,TGCGCCAGCAGCACCACCCCCATTAGCGGGAGCGGAAATGAGCAGTTCTTC,CASSTTPISGSGNEQFF